This is a list of T cell receptor beta chains from one sample in a study of T cells after yellow fever vaccination. Using its own MiXCR run on the 5' RACE reads, TCRdb lists one record per CDR3 protein. The data show roughly 350,000 distinct CDR3 sequences, roughly 4.3% seen once. The sequencing used PBMCs, collected 5 days after the yellow fever booster vaccination. All receptors come from a man aged 18 to 30 who received the YFV17D yellow fever vaccine. CDR3s include the opening cysteine and the closing phenylalanine or tryptophan. Fields, in order: V gene, clone size, D gene, J gene, CDR3 DNA, CDR3 protein. The D gene is left open where the match is weak. The size of a clone is reported for some rows only, either as once, few or many, or as a class for expanded clones.

TRBV20-1	NA	NA	TRBJ2-7	TGCAGTGCTAGAGGACCGAGCTACGAGCAGTACTTC	CSARGPSYEQYF
TRBV10-3	many	NA	TRBJ2-7	TGTGCCATCAGTGAAGTGGACTACGAGCAGTACTTC	CAISEVDYEQYF
TRBV29-1	many	TRBD1	TRBJ1-5	TGCAGCGTGGTATGGGACAGGGAAAATCAGCCCCAGCATTTT	CSVVWDRENQPQHF
TRBV12-3/TRBV12-4	NA	NA	TRBJ1-5	TGTGCCAGCAGTTTCGAGGGAGTCGCGCCCCAGCATTTT	CASSFEGVAPQHF
TRBV4-1	NA	NA	TRBJ1-1	TGCGCCAGCAGCCCAGGGACCATTGAAGCTTTCTTT	CASSPGTIEAFF
TRBV9	NA	NA	TRBJ2-7	TGTGCCAGCAGCGTAGGGGCCCGAGGGGAGACCTACGAGCAGTACTTC	CASSVGARGETYEQYF
TRBV4-3	NA	NA	TRBJ1-2	TGCGCCAGCAGCCACCCCGGAACAGGGCTTGGCTACACCTTC	CASSHPGTGLGYTF
TRBV6-2/TRBV6-3	NA	TRBD2	TRBJ2-3	TGTGCCGGGCGGCACAAGCGGGGCCCCACAGATACGCAGTATTTT	CAGRHKRGPTDTQYF
TRBV7-9	NA	NA	TRBJ1-1	TGTGCCAGCAGCTTACCCCGCCTCGTCCGCAGGCGAGGAAGGGACACTGAAGCTTTCTTT	CASSLPRLVRRRGRDTEAFF
TRBV12-3/TRBV12-4	NA	NA	TRBJ1-2	TGTGCCAGCAGTTCTCGGGGAAGTGGGGTCTATGGCTACACCTTC	CASSSRGSGVYGYTF
TRBV6-5	NA	TRBD1	TRBJ2-3	TGTGCCAGCAGTTACCGACAGGGGGGTAGCACAGATACGCAGTATTTT	CASSYRQGGSTDTQYF
TRBV10-3	few	NA	TRBJ1-1	TGTGCCATCAGTGAGGTTGGAGGGAACACTGAAGCTTTCTTT	CAISEVGGNTEAFF
TRBV7-9	few	NA	TRBJ1-5	TGTGCCAGCAGCTTATCTGGGAAAGAGACTCCCCAGCATTTT	CASSLSGKETPQHF
TRBV5-1	few	NA	TRBJ1-1	TGCGCCAGCAGGGGCGTAAATAAGAACACTGAAGCTTTCTTT	CASRGVNKNTEAFF
TRBV15	NA	NA	TRBJ2-5	TGTGCCACCAGCAGAGACCGGGGGCCGGAGACCCAGTACTTC	CATSRDRGPETQYF
TRBV9	many	NA	TRBJ2-7	TGTGCCAGCAGCGTAGTGGCAGGTGCCACCTACGAGCAGTACTTC	CASSVVAGATYEQYF
TRBV7-2	NA	NA	TRBJ2-5	TGTGCCAGCAGCTTTTGGGCTGAAGAGACCCAGTACTTC	CASSFWAEETQYF
TRBV7-2	few	NA	TRBJ1-1	TGTGCCAGCAGCTTCGTGCCGACGGCTTATGAAGCTTTCTTT	CASSFVPTAYEAFF
TRBV28	few	NA	TRBJ1-3	TGTGCCAGCAGTCCCGGTGGCAGGGCTGGAAACACCATATATTTT	CASSPGGRAGNTIYF
TRBV6-5	NA	NA	TRBJ2-3	TGTGCCAGCAGGACGAACAGGGGCACAGATACGCAGTATTTT	CASRTNRGTDTQYF
TRBV5-1	few	TRBD1	TRBJ1-5	TGCGCCAGCAGCCTGACAGGGGGCCATCAGCCCCAGCATTTT	CASSLTGGHQPQHF
TRBV6-4	NA	TRBD1	TRBJ2-3	TGTGCCAGCAGTACCTTTCGACAGGGGTATGAGGAAGATACGCAGTATTTT	CASSTFRQGYEEDTQYF
TRBV7-2	NA	NA	TRBJ1-5	TGTGCCAGCAGCCCCAGGGAGTATAGCAATCAGCCCCAGCATTTT	CASSPREYSNQPQHF
TRBV5-5	many	TRBD1	TRBJ1-1	TGTGCCAGCAGCTTGGGAAGACAGGGGAGGGGAAGGGACACTGAAGCTTTCTTT	CASSLGRQGRGRDTEAFF
TRBV7-8	many	NA	TRBJ1-1	TGTGCCAGCAGCCAAAAGCGAGTTTCGGCTTTCTTT	CASSQKRVSAFF
TRBV13	few	TRBD1	TRBJ2-2	TGTGCCGGACCGGACAGGGGGTCAGGGGAGCTGTTTTTT	CAGPDRGSGELFF
TRBV7-8	few	NA	TRBJ2-1	TGTGCCAGCAGCTTAGTGGGTATGTCCTACAATGAGCAGTTCTTC	CASSLVGMSYNEQFF
TRBV6-5	NA	NA	TRBJ1-4	TGTGCCAGCAGTAAAGGGGAAATTAATGAAAAACTGTTTTTT	CASSKGEINEKLFF
TRBV20-1	few	NA	TRBJ1-5	TGCAGTGCTAGAGGCGGTCAGTCTAGCAATCAGCCCCAGCATTTT	CSARGGQSSNQPQHF
TRBV5-6	NA	TRBD1	TRBJ2-1	TGTGCCAGCAGCTGGACAGGGTCTGTTTTTTCCTACAATGAGCAGTTCTTC	CASSWTGSVFSYNEQFF
TRBV6-5	NA	NA	TRBJ1-5	TGTGCCAGCAGTTACTCGAGACATCTGCCCCAGCATTTT	CASSYSRHLPQHF